This T cell receptor beta chain came from a study of blood T cell repertoires in COVID-19. Across the study: Samples of COVID-19 (acute and convalescent) were obtained from the United States, Italy and Spain.

Methods used by the authors: It was from reference gene primer amplification that nucleated cell counts were estimated. The data were produced by immunoSEQ multiplex PCR, yet TCRdb's version contains in-frame clones alone and is incomplete. V and J calls and clone size are copied from that table; D and trimming were computed from the DNA. Of 130,000 to 150,000 clones listed, approximately 86% are singletons. The CDR3 sequence is 16 residues long. Trimming removed 5 bases from V and 2 bases from J, with 16 bases in between. Germline V lookup: CDR1 SEHNR, CDR2 FQNEAQ (reference sequence). This chain uses TRBV7-9 with TRBJ1-5; tentatively, D is TRBD1 (6 bases). Sequencing was done on a sample of peripheral blood. The receptor was derived from a woman aged 35 to 49 with active or convalescent COVID-19. CDR3 coding DNA: TGTGCCAGCAGCCCGGCTCGAGGGGGAGGCAATCAGCCCCAGCATTTT. Residues: CASSPARGGGNQPQHF.